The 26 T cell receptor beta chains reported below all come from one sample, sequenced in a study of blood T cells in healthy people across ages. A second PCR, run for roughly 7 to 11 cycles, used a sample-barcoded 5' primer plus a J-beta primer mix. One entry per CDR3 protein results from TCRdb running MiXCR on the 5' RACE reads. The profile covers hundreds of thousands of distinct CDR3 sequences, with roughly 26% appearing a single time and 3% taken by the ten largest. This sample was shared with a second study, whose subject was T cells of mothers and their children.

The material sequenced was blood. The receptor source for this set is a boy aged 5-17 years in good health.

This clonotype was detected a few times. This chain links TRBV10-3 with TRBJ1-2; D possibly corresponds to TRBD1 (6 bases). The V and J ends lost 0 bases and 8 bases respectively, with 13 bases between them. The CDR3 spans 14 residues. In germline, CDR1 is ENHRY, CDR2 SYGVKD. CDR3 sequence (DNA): TGTGCCATCAGTGAGTCGACAGGAGGCGGGGGCTACACCTTC. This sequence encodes CAISESTGGGGYTF.

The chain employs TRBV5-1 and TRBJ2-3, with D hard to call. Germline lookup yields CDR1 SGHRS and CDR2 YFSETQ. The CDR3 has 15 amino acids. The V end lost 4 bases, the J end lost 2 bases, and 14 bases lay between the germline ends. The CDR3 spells CASSGEGAYTDTQYF. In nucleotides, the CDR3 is TGCGCCAGCAGCGGGGAAGGAGCCTACACAGATACGCAGTATTTT.

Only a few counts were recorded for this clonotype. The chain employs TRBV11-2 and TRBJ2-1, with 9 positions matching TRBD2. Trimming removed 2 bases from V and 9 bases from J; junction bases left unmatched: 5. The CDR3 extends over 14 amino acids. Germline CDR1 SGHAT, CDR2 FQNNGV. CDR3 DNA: TGTGCCAGCAGCTTATTGCGGGGGGGCCGTGAGCAGTTCTTC. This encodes CASSLLRGGREQFF.

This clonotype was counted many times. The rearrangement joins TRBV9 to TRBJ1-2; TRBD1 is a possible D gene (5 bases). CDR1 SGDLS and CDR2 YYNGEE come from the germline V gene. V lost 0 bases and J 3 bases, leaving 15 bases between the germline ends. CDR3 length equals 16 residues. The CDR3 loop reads CASSVGFGGGDYGYTF. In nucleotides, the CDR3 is TGTGCCAGCAGCGTAGGCTTCGGGGGTGGCGACTATGGCTACACCTTC.

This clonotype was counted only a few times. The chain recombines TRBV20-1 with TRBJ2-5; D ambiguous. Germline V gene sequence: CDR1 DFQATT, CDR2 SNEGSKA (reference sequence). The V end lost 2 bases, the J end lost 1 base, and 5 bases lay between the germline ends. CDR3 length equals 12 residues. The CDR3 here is CSARQSQETQYF. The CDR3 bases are TGCAGTGCTAGACAGTCCCAAGAGACCCAGTACTTC.

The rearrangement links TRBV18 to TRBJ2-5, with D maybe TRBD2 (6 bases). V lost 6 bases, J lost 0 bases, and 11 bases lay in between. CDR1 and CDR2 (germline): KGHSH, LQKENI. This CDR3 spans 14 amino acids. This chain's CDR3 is CASSWRGDQETQYF. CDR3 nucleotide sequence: TGTGCCAGCTCCTGGCGGGGAGACCAAGAGACCCAGTACTTC.

In DNA form, the CDR3 reads TGCAGCGCCACCCAGCAGGGACGAGAGACCCAGTACTTC. Translation gives CSATQQGRETQYF. This chain joins TRBV29-1 and TRBJ2-5; TRBD1 or TRBD2 may be the D gene (5 bases each). CDR1 is SQVTM, CDR2 ANQGSEA, per germline. CDR3 length: 13 amino acids. V lost 7 bases and J lost 4, with 16 bases in between.

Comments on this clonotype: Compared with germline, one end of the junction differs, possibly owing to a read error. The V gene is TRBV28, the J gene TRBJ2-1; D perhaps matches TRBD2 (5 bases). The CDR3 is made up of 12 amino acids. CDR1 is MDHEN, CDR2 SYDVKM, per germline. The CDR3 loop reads CASSDYANAQFF. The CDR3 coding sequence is TGTGCCAGCAGTGACTACGCCAATGCGCAGTTCTTC.

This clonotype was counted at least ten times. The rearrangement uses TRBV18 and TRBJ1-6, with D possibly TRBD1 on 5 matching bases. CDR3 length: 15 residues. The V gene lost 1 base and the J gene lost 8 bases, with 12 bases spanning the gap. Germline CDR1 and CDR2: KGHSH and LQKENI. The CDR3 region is CASSPLIGGDSPLHF. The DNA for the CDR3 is TGTGCCAGCTCACCACTCATCGGGGGTGATTCACCCCTCCACTTT.

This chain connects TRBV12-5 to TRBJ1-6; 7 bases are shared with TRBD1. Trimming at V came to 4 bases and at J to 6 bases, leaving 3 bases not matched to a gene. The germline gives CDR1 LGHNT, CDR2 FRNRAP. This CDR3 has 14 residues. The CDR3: CASGSGQPNSPLHF. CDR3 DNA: TGTGCTAGTGGTTCGGGACAGCCTAATTCACCCCTCCACTTT.

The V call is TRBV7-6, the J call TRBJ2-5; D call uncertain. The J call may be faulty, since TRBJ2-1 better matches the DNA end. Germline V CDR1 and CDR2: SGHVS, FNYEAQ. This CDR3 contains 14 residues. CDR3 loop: CASSLLGSGLEQFF. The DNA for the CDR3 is TGTGCCAGCAGCTTACTTGGATCCGGCCTAGAGCAGTTCTTC.

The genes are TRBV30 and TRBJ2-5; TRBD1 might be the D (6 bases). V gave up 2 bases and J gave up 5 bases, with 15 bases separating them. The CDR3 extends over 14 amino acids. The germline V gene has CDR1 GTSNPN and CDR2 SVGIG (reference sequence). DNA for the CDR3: TGTGCCTGGAGTACCCACAGGGTTGGGGAGACCCAGTACTTC. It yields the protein CAWSTHRVGETQYF.

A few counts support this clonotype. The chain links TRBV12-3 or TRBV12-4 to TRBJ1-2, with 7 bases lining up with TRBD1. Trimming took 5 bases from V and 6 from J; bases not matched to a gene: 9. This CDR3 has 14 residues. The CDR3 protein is CASSVQGTVDGYTF. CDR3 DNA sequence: TGTGCCAGCAGTGTACAGGGGACGGTCGATGGCTACACCTTC.

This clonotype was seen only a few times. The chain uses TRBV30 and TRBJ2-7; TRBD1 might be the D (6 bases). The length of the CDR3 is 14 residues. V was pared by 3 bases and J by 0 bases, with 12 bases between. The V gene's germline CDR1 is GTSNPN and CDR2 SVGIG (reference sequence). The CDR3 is CAWSPGQSSYEQYF. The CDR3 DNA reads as TGTGCCTGGAGCCCCGGACAGTCCTCCTACGAGCAGTACTTC.

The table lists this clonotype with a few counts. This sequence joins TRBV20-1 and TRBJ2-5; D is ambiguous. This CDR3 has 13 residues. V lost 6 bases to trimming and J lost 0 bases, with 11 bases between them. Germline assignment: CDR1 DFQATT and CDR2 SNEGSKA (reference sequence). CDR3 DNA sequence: TGCAGTGCCTCGACCGTAAACCAAGAGACCCAGTACTTC. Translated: CSASTVNQETQYF.

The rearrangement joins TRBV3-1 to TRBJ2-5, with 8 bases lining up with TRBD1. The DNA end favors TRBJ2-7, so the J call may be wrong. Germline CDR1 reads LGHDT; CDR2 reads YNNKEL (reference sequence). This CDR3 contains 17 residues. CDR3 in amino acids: CASSQGGATGAPYEQYF. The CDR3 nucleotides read TGTGCCAGCAGCCAAGGAGGAGCGACAGGGGCCCCCTACGAGCAGTACTTC.

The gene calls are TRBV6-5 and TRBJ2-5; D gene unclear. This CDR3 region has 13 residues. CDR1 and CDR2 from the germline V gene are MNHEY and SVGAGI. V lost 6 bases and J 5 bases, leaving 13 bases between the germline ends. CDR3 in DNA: TGTGCCAGCAGCCAACGCAACGATGAGACCCAGTACTTC. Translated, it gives CASSQRNDETQYF.

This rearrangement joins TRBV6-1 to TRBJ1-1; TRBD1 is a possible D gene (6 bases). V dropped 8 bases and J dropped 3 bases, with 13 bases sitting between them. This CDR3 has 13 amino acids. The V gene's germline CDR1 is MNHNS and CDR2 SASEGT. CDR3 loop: CASLLDRYTEAFF. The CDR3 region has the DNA TGTGCCAGCCTTCTAGACAGGTACACTGAAGCTTTCTTT.

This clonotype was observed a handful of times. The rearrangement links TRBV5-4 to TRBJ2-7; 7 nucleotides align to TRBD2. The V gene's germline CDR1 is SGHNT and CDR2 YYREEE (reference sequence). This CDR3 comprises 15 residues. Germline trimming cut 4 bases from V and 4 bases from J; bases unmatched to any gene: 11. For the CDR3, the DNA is TGTGCCAGCAGCGCGGAGGGACTACCGGGATACGAGCAGTACTTC. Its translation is CASSAEGLPGYEQYF.

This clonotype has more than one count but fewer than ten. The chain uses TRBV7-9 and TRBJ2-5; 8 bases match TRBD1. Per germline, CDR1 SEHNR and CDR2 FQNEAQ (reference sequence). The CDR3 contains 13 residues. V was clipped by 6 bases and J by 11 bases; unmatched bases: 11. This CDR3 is CASRGGQGWEQYF. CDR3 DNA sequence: TGTGCCAGCAGGGGCGGACAGGGATGGGAGCAGTACTTC.

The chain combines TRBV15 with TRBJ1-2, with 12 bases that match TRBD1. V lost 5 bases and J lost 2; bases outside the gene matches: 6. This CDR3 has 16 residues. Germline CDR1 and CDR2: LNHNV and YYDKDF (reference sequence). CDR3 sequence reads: CATSARGQGANYGYTF. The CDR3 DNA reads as TGTGCCACCAGCGCCAGGGGACAGGGGGCGAACTATGGCTACACCTTC. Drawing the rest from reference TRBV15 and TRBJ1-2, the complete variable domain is DAMVIQNPRYQVTQFGKPVTLSCSQTLNHNVMYWYQQKSSQAPKLLFHYYDKDFNNEADTPDNFQSRRPNTSFCFLDIRSPGLGDTAMYLCATSARGQGANYGYTFGSGTRLTVV.

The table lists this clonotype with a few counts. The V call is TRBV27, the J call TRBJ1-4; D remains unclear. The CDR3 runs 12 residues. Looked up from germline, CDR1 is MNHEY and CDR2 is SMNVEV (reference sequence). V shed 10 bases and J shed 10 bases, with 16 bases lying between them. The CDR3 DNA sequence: TGTGCCACCCGCTCGGGCCGGGGAAAACTGTTTTTT. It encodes CATRSGRGKLFF.

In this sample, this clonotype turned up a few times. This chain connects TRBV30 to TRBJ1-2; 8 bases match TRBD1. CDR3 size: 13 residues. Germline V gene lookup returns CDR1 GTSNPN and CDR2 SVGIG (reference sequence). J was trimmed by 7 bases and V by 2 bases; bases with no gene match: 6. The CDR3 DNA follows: TGTGCCTGGAGTCCCTTGACAGGGGTTGGCTACACCTTC. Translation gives CAWSPLTGVGYTF.

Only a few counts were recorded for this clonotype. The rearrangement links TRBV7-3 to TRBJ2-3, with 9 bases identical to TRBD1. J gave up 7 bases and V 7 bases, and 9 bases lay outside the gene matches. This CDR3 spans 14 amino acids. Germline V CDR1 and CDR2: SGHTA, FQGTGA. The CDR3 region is CASTPGQGSYTQYF. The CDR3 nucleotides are TGTGCCAGCACCCCGGGACAGGGTTCTTATACGCAGTATTTT.

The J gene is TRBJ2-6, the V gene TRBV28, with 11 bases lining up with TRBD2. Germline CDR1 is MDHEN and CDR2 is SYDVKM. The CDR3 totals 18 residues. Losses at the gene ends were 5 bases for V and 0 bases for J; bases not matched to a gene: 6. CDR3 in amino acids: CASSKRLAGISGANVLTF. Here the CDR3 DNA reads TGTGCCAGCAGTAAACGACTAGCGGGAATCTCTGGGGCCAACGTCCTGACTTTC.

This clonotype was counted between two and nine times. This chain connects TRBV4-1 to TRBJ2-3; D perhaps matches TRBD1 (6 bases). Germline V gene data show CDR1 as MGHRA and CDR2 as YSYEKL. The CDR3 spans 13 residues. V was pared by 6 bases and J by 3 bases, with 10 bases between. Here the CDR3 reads CASRATGTDTQYF. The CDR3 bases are TGCGCCAGCAGGGCTACAGGGACAGATACGCAGTATTTT.